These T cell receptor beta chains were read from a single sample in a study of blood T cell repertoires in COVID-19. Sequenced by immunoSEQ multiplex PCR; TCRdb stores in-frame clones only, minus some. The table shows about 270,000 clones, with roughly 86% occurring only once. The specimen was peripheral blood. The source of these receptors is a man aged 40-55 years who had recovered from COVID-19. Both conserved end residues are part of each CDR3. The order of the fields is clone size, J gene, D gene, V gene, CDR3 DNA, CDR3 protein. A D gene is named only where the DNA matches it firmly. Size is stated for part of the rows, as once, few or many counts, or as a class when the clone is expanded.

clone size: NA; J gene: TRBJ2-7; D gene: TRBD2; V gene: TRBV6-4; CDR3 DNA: TGTGCCAGCAGTCCCGGGACTAGCGGTTCCTACGAGCAGTACTTC; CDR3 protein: CASSPGTSGSYEQYF
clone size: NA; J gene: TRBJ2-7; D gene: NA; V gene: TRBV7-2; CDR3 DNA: TGTGCCAGCAGCCTCCCCCGGGGGTGGGAGCAGTACTTC; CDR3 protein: CASSLPRGWEQYF
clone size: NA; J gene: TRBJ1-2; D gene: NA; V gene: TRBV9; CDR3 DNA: TGTGCCAGCAGCGCCAGCGCTACGGCCCGGGTGGACTATGGCTACACCTTC; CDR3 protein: CASSASATARVDYGYTF
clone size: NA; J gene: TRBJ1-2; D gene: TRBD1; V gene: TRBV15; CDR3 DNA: TGTGCCACCAGCAGAGATGGGCAGGGGGCTGTTGGCTACACCTTC; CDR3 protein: CATSRDGQGAVGYTF
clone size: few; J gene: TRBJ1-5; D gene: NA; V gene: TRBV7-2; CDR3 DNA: TGTGCCAGCAGCCCGGGGACTGCCAATCAGCCCCAGCATTTT; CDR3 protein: CASSPGTANQPQHF
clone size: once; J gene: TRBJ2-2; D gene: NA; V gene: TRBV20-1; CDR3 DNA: TGCAGTGCTAGGCGGGACGGGGAGCTGTTTTTT; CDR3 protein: CSARRDGELFF
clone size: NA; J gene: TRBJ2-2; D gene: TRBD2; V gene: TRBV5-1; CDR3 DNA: TGCGCCAGCAGTCGAGGGAGCGGGGGTAACACCGGGGAGCTGTTTTTT; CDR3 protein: CASSRGSGGNTGELFF
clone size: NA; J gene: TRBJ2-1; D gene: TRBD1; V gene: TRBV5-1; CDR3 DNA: TGCGCCAGCAGCACCTCAGGACAGGGGTATGAGCAGTTCTTC; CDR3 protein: CASSTSGQGYEQFF
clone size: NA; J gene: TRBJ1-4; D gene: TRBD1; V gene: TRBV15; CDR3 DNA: TGTGCCACCAGCAGAGTAGGGGGCGACGGAAAACTGTTTTTT; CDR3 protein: CATSRVGGDGKLFF
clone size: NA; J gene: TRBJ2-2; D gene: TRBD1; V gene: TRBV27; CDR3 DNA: TGTGCCAGCAGTTCCGGACAGGTTTGGGAGGAGCTGTTTTTT; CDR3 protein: CASSSGQVWEELFF
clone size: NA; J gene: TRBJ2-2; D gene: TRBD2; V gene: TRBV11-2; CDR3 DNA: TGTGCCAGCAGCACTACTAGCGGCTTCACCGGGGAGCTGTTTTTT; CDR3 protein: CASSTTSGFTGELFF
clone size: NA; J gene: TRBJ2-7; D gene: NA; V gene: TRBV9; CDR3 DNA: TGTGCCAGCAGCGTAACAGGAATGGCCAGTTTCTACGAGCAGTACTTC; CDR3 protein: CASSVTGMASFYEQYF
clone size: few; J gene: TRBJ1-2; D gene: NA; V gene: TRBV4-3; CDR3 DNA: TGCGCCAGCAGCCAAGATGCGGCGAACTATGGCTACACCTTC; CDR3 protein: CASSQDAANYGYTF
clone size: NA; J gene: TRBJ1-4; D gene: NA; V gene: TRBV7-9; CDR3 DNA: TGTGCCAGCAGCTTCGTAGGACAGCTTAATGAAAAACTGTTTTTT; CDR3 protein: CASSFVGQLNEKLFF
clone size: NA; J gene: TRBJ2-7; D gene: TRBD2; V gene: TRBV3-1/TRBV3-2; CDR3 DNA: TGTGCCAGCAGCCGCGTGGGACTAGCGGGAGTAAACGAGCAGTACTTC; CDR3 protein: CASSRVGLAGVNEQYF
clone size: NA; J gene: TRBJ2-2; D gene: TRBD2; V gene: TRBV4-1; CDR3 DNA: TGCGCCAGCAGCCTCATAGAACTAGCGGCCACCGGGGAGCTGTTTTTT; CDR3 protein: CASSLIELAATGELFF
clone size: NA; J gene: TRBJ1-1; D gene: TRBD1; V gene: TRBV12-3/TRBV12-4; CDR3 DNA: TGTGCCAGCAGGACAGGGGCTGAAGCTTTCTTT; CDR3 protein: CASRTGAEAFF
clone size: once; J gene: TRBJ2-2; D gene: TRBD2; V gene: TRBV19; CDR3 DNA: TGTGCCAGTAGTAGGACCGGGACTAGCGGGAGAGGCACCGGGGAGCTGTTTTTT; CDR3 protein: CASSRTGTSGRGTGELFF
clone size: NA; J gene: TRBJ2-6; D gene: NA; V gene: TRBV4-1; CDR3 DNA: TGCGCCAGCACCACAGGAGGGCTCGCCTCTGGGGCCAACGTCCTGACTTTC; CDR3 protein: CASTTGGLASGANVLTF
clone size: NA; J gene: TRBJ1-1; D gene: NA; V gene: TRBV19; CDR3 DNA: TGTGCCACCTCCGGACAGATGAACACTGAAGCTTTCTTT; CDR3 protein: CATSGQMNTEAFF
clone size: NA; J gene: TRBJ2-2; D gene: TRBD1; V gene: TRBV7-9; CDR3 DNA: TGTGCCAGCGTGGGACAGGGCGACACCGGGGAGCTGTTTTTT; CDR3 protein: CASVGQGDTGELFF
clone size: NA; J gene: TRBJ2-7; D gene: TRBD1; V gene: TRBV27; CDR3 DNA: TGTGCCAGCAGTTCAAGGACAGGGGGCAGGTACGAGCAGTACTTC; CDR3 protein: CASSSRTGGRYEQYF
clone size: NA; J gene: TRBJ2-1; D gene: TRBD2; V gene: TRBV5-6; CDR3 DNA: TGTGCCAGCAGCTTTGAACCGACTAGCGGGAGTTACAATGAGCAGTTCTTC; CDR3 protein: CASSFEPTSGSYNEQFF
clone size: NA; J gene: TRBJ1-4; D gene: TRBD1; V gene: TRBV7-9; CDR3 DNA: TGTGCCAGCAGCCTGGGACAGGGTGTATTAGGAAAACTGTTTTTT; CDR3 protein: CASSLGQGVLGKLFF
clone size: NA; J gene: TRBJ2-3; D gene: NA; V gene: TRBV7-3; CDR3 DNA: TGTGCCAGCAGCTTCAGGGGTGAAAGCACAGATACGCAGTATTTT; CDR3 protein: CASSFRGESTDTQYF
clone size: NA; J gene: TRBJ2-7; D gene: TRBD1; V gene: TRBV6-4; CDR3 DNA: TGTGCCAGCAGAAGGACAGGGGCCCCCTACGAGCAGTACTTC; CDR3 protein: CASRRTGAPYEQYF
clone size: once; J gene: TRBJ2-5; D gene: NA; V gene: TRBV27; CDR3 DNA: TGTGCCAGCAGCCCCGGGGTAAGGTCGCAAGAGACCCAGTACTTC; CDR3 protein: CASSPGVRSQETQYF
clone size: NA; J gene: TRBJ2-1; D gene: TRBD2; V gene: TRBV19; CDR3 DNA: TGTGCCAGTAGTGAACTAGCGGGAGTAATATCTGAGCAGTTCTTC; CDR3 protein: CASSELAGVISEQFF
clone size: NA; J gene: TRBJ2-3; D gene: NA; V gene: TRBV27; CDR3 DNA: TGTGCCAGCAGTTTATCGGGGGGTTCGGATACGCAGTATTTT; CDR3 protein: CASSLSGGSDTQYF
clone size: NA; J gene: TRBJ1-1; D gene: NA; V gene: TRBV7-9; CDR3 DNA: TGTGCCAGCAGCTTCCCGTCCAACACTGAAGCTTTCTTT; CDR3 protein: CASSFPSNTEAFF
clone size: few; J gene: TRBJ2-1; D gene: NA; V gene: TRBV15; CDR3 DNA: TGTGCCACCAGCAGGCGGAGGGATCCCTACAATGAGCAGTTCTTC; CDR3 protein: CATSRRRDPYNEQFF
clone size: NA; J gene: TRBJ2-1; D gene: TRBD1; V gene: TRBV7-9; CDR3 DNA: TGTGCCAGCAGACCTCGGGACAGGGTCAGCGAGCAGTTCTTC; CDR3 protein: CASRPRDRVSEQFF
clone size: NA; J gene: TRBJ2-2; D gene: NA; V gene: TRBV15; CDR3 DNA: TGTGCCACCAGCAGAGGTGTCGCAGGGAACACCGGGGAGCTGTTTTTT; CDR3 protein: CATSRGVAGNTGELFF
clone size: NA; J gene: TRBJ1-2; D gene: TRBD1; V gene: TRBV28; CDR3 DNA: TGTGCCAGCAGTTTATCCGGACAGGGGGGGACGCTCTATGGCTACACCTTC; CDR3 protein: CASSLSGQGGTLYGYTF
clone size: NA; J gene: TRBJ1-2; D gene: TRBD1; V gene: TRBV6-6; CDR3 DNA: TGTGCCAGCAGTGCTGGGACAGTGGGCGGCTACACCTTC; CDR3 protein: CASSAGTVGGYTF
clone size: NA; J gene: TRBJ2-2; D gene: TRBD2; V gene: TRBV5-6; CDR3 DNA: TGTGCCAGCAGCCCCTGGCGGGGGTGGAGCACCGGGGAGCTGTTTTTT; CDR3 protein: CASSPWRGWSTGELFF
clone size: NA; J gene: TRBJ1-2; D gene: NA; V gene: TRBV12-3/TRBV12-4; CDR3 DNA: TGTGCCACCCAGGAGGGGTATAACTATGGCTACACCTTC; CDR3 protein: CATQEGYNYGYTF
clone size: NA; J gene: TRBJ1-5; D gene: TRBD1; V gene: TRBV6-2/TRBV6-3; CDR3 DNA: TGTGCCAGCAGTCCAGAGACAGGGGCGAATCAGCCCCAGCATTTT; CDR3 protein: CASSPETGANQPQHF
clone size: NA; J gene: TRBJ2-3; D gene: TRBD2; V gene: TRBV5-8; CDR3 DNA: TGTGCCAGCAGTATCTCGAGCGGGGGGGCCGGGAGCACAGATACGCAGTATTTT; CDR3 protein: CASSISSGGAGSTDTQYF
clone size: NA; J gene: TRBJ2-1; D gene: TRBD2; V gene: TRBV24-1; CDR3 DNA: TGTGCCACCAGTGATCACGATGGGACTAACTACAATGAGCAGTTCTTC; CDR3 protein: CATSDHDGTNYNEQFF
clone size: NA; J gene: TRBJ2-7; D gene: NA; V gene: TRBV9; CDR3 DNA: TGTGCCAGCAGCCCCGACAGCCGTGGCTCCTACGAGCAGTACTTC; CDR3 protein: CASSPDSRGSYEQYF
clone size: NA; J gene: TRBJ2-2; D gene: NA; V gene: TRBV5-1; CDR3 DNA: TGCGCCAGCAGCATACTGGAGACCGGGGAGCTGTTTTTT; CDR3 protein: CASSILETGELFF
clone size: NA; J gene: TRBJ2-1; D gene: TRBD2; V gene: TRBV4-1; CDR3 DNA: TGCGCCAGCAGCCAAAAAACTAGCGGGGTCTCCTACAATGAGCAGTTCTTC; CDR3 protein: CASSQKTSGVSYNEQFF
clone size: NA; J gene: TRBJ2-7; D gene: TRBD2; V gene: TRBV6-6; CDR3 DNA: TGTGCCACCCGCGGGGGGCCCTACGAGCAGTACTTC; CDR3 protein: CATRGGPYEQYF
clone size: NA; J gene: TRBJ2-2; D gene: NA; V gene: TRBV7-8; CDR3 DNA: TGTGCCAGCAGCCTGGCGGCCGGAGCGAACACCGGGGAGCTGTTTTTT; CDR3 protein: CASSLAAGANTGELFF
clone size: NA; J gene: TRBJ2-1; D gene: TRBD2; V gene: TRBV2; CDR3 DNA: TGTGCCAGCACCCGTAAAGGACTAGCGGGAGTTCTTAATGAGCAGTTCTTC; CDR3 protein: CASTRKGLAGVLNEQFF
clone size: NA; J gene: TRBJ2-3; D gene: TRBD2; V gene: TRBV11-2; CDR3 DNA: TGTGCCAGCAGCCAAACTAGCGGGGGGGCTGGTACGCAGTATTTT; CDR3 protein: CASSQTSGGAGTQYF
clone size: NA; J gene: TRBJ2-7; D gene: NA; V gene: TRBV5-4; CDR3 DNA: TGTGCCAGCAGCCTCGGGAGCTCCTACGAGCAGTACTTC; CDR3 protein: CASSLGSSYEQYF
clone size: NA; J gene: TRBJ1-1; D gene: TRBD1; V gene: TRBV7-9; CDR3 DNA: TGTGCCAGCAGCTCTAAGGTGACAGGGGACACTGAAGCTTTCTTT; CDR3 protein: CASSSKVTGDTEAFF
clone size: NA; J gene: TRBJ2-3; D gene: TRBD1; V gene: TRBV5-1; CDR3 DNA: TGCGCCAGCGTCGAGACAGGGGGCATTGATACGCAGTATTTT; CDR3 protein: CASVETGGIDTQYF
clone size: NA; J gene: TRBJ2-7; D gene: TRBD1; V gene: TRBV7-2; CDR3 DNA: TGTGCCAGCAGCTTAGTCCCGGGACAGGGAAACTACGAGCAGTACTTC; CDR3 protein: CASSLVPGQGNYEQYF
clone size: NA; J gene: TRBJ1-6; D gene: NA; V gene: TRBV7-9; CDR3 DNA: TGTGCCAGCAGCTTAGAAGGAGAAAATTCACCCCTCCACTTT; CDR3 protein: CASSLEGENSPLHF
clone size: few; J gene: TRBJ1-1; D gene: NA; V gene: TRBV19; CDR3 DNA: TGTGCCAGTACTACGTTCGGGGTATATGAGGACACTGAAGCTTTCTTT; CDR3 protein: CASTTFGVYEDTEAFF
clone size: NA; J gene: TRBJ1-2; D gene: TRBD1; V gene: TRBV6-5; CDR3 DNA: TGTGCCAGCAGAAACAGGGGTAACTATGGCTACACCTTC; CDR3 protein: CASRNRGNYGYTF
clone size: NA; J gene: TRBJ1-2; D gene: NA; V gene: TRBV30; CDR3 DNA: TGTGCCGCGGAATCGGAATTCAACTATGGCTACACCTTC; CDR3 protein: CAAESEFNYGYTF